Here is one T cell receptor beta chain with its context. Germline CDR1 LGHNT, CDR2 FRNRAP. This CDR3 spans 20 amino acids. V lost 0 bases and J 4 bases, leaving 27 bases between the germline ends. This sample is part of a study of blood T cell repertoires in COVID-19. Study-wide background: COVID-19 samples from acute and convalescent phases originated in the United States, Italy and Spain. From T cells, B-cell-depleted T cells, or PBMCs came the material, which was cDNA or gDNA.

As processed by the authors: Cell counts per sample came from amplifying reference gene primers. Clones were read by immunoSEQ multiplex PCR, and TCRdb kept only the in-frame ones, dropping some. The V and J calls and clone size come from that table; D and trimming were worked out from the DNA. The data show roughly 200,000 clones, around nine tenths seen once. Sequencing was carried out using peripheral blood. This clonotype was obtained from a man in his sixties who had recovered from COVID-19. The chain couples TRBV12-5 to TRBJ1-2; possibly TRBD1 for D (6 bases). The CDR3 DNA is TGTGCTAGTGGTTTGGTACTTGGGACCGGGACACGCCTTGGGGCCTATGGCTACACCTTC. Encoded protein: CASGLVLGTGTRLGAYGYTF.